These 21 T cell receptor beta chains share one sample of origin, sequenced in a study of blood T cell repertoires in COVID-19. The assay was immunoSEQ multiplex PCR, and TCRdb's table has in-frame clones only and misses some. In the table there are 80,000 to 90,000 clones, about 85% of which are singletons. Sequencing was performed on peripheral blood. These receptors all stem from a woman older than 75 with COVID-19, enrolled during active disease.

This clone was recorded once. The chain combines TRBV19 with TRBJ1-2; D perhaps matches TRBD1 (5 bases). CDR3 length equals 11 residues. Germline V CDR1 and CDR2: LNHDA, SQIVND (reference sequence). Trimming stripped 6 bases from V and 5 bases from J, with 7 bases between. The CDR3 reads CASRAGYGYTF. CDR3 DNA sequence: TGTGCCAGTAGAGCAGGGTATGGCTACACCTTC.

This clone was recorded a few times. CDR3 bases: TGTGCCTGGAGCAGACAGGGGGCTTCAGGTGGCTACACCTTC. Translation: CAWSRQGASGGYTF. This chain links TRBV30 with TRBJ1-2; 10 bases line up with TRBD1. This CDR3 region has 14 residues. Germline CDR1 GTSNPN, CDR2 SVGIG (reference sequence). The trim removed 3 bases at V and 7 bases at J, leaving 8 bases unmatched. The full variable domain, completed using reference TRBV30 and TRBJ1-2, is SQTIHQWPATLVQPVGSPLSLECTVEGTSNPNLYWYRQAAGRGLQLLFYSVGIGQISSEVPQNLSASRPQDRQFILSSKKLLLSDSGFYLCAWSRQGASGGYTFGSGTRLTVV.

The V gene is TRBV6-1, the J gene TRBJ2-3; D gene uncertain. Germline CDR1 is MNHNS and CDR2 is SASEGT. The CDR3 loop spans 16 amino acids. Trimming left V 2 bases short and J 1 base short, with 13 bases between. The CDR3 reads CASSEYGGTGTDTQYF. The CDR3 DNA reads TGTGCCAGCAGTGAATACGGCGGCACTGGCACAGATACGCAGTATTTT.

The chain joins TRBV24-1 to TRBJ2-1; 14 nucleotides match TRBD2. There are 18 residues in the CDR3. The V gene's germline CDR1 is KGHDR and CDR2 SFDVKD. V trimming: 2 bases; J trimming: 7 bases; junction bases outside the gene matches: 9. The CDR3 DNA is TGTGCCACCAGTGATTCGTCGGGACTAGCGGGAGCTCGTAATGAGCAGTTCTTC. Amino acids: CATSDSSGLAGARNEQFF.

The chain links TRBV28 to TRBJ1-2; TRBD1 might be the D (6 bases). CDR1 is MDHEN, CDR2 SYDVKM, per germline. V lost 3 bases and J 7 bases, leaving 15 bases between the germline ends. The CDR3 is made up of 14 amino acids. CDR3 sequence: CASSLGGRSGGYTF. In DNA form, the CDR3 reads TGTGCCAGCAGTTTGGGGGGGCGATCTGGTGGCTACACCTTC.

The chain carries TRBV3-1 (or the pseudogene TRBV3-2) and TRBJ1-1, with 9 bases matching TRBD1. V shed 1 base, J shed 4 bases, and the junction held 7 bases outside the gene matches. Germline V lookup: CDR1 LGHDT, CDR2 YNNKEL (reference sequence). The CDR3 has 16 amino acids. The CDR3 spells CASSQARTGVGTEAFF. The CDR3 nucleotides are TGTGCCAGCAGCCAAGCCAGGACAGGGGTGGGCACTGAAGCTTTCTTT.

This chain uses TRBV2 with TRBJ1-1; 7 bases agree with TRBD1. The CDR3 covers 15 residues. Germline V gives CDR1 SNHLY, CDR2 FYNNEI. V shed 6 bases, J shed 2 bases, and the junction held 9 bases outside the gene matches. CDR3 sequence: CASRKTGQANTEAFF. CDR3 in DNA: TGTGCCAGCAGGAAAACTGGACAGGCCAACACTGAAGCTTTCTTT. Full variable domain (rest looked up from reference TRBV2 and TRBJ1-1): EPEVTQTPSHQVTQMGQEVILRCVPISNHLYFYWYRQILGQKVEFLVSFYNNEISEKSEIFDDQFSVERPDGSNFTLKIRSTKLEDSAMYFCASRKTGQANTEAFFGQGTRLTVV.

The DNA of the CDR3 is TGTGCCAGCAGTTATGGCGGAGCCGGCCGGGTCTACGAGCAGTACTTC. Translated, it gives CASSYGGAGRVYEQYF. This chain connects TRBV6-5 to TRBJ2-7; D remains unclear. This CDR3 has 16 amino acids. V was clipped by 3 bases and J by 3 bases, with 18 bases between them. The germline CDR1 and CDR2 sequences are MNHEY and SVGAGI.

V usage is TRBV11-2 and J usage is TRBJ2-7, with D possibly being TRBD1 (5 bases). CDR3 length: 12 residues. Trimming shortened V by 2 bases and J by 7 bases, and 9 bases separated the two germline ends. Germline CDR1 and CDR2: SGHAT and FQNNGV. The CDR3 bases are TGTGCCAGCAGCTTATCAGGGTATGAGCAGTACTTC. It encodes CASSLSGYEQYF.

The chain recombines TRBV6-5 with TRBJ2-1; no reliable D call. Germline-derived CDR1 and CDR2 are MNHEY and SVGAGI. Trimming took 6 bases from V and 4 from J, leaving 10 bases between them. The CDR3 consists of 13 residues. In DNA, the CDR3 is TGTGCCAGCAGCCGCGGCCCTTACAATGAGCAGTTCTTC. Its protein is CASSRGPYNEQFF.

This rearrangement joins TRBV27 to TRBJ1-2; D is possibly TRBD1 (5 bases). The CDR3 loop spans 14 amino acids. The germline gives CDR1 MNHEY, CDR2 SMNVEV (reference sequence). V lost 3 bases, J lost 6 bases, and 14 bases lay in between. This CDR3 is CASSFSRTFNGYTF. The CDR3 DNA follows: TGTGCCAGCAGTTTCTCTCGGACATTTAATGGCTACACCTTC.

The V and J genes are TRBV2 and TRBJ1-4; 7 bases match TRBD1. Germline-derived CDR1 and CDR2 are SNHLY and FYNNEI. V gave up 6 bases and J gave up 8 bases; unmatched junction bases: 6. There are 13 residues in the CDR3. CDR3 in DNA: TGTGCCAGCAGAACAGGGGTAGGGGAAAAACTGTTTTTT. This encodes CASRTGVGEKLFF.

This clone was detected a few times. This chain links TRBV15 with TRBJ1-6, with a tentative D call TRBD1 (5 bases). Per the germline V gene, CDR1 is LNHNV and CDR2 is YYDKDF (reference sequence). CDR3 size: 15 residues. The V end lost 5 bases, the J end lost 13 bases, and 21 bases lay between the germline ends. Here the CDR3 DNA reads TGTGCCACCAGCTTAATGGGGCAGGGCTCAGGGCCCCTCCACTTT. Its protein is CATSLMGQGSGPLHF.

Only a few counts were recorded for this clone. This rearrangement joins TRBV9 to TRBJ2-5; D may be TRBD1 (9 bases). Germline CDR1 and CDR2: SGDLS and YYNGEE. CDR3 size: 18 residues. The germline V and J ends were trimmed by 1 base and 0 bases, with 19 bases remaining between them. CDR3 bases: TGTGCCAGCAGCGTATTGGGACAGGGACTAGGGAACCAAGAGACCCAGTACTTC. The encoded protein is CASSVLGQGLGNQETQYF.

This chain links TRBV28 with TRBJ2-7, with D possibly matching TRBD2 (6 bases). V lost 5 bases to trimming and J lost 7 bases, with 21 bases between them. Germline V gene data show CDR1 as MDHEN and CDR2 as SYDVKM. The CDR3 is 15 residues long. DNA for the CDR3: TGTGCCAGCAGTCCGATCGGGGGTGGTCTTGAGGAGCAGTACTTC. Translation: CASSPIGGGLEEQYF.

This chain links TRBV18 with TRBJ1-2; D gene uncertain. Germline-derived CDR1 and CDR2 are KGHSH and LQKENI. The V and J ends lost 4 bases and 3 bases respectively, with 12 bases between them. The CDR3 loop spans 14 amino acids. The CDR3 DNA follows: TGTGCCAGCTCACTAGACTCCTTGGACTATGGCTACACCTTC. It codes for CASSLDSLDYGYTF. Full variable domain (rest looked up from reference TRBV18 and TRBJ1-2): NAGVMQNPRHLVRRRGQEARLRCSPMKGHSHVYWYRQLPEEGLKFMVYLQKENIIDESGMPKERFSAEFPKEGPSILRIQQVVRGDSAAYFCASSLDSLDYGYTFGSGTRLTVV.

This clone was seen once. The V call is TRBV28, the J call TRBJ2-7; TRBD1 aligns across 8 bases. Germline assignment: CDR1 MDHEN and CDR2 SYDVKM. V lost 3 bases to trimming and J lost 4 bases; unmatched junction nucleotides: 2. The CDR3 runs 13 residues. The CDR3 DNA is TGTGCCAGCAGTTTGACAGGGGTGTACGAGCAGTACTTC. It is translated as CASSLTGVYEQYF.

V usage is TRBV5-1 and J usage is TRBJ2-5; possible D gene TRBD1, 6 bases. The CDR3 length is 11 residues. CDR1 and CDR2 from the germline V gene are SGHRS and YFSETQ. V lost 6 bases to trimming and J lost 5 bases, with 8 bases between them. The CDR3 coding sequence is TGCGCCAGCATTAGGGGGGAGACCCAGTACTTC. Its protein is CASIRGETQYF.

This clone was seen a single time. The chain couples TRBV18 to TRBJ2-1; D is possibly TRBD1 (5 bases). V was cut by 2 bases and J by 2 bases, with 10 bases left in between. CDR3 length equals 15 residues. Germline V gene data show CDR1 as KGHSH and CDR2 as LQKENI. CDR3 region: CASSPSRATYNEQFF. The DNA for the CDR3 is TGTGCCAGCTCACCATCCAGGGCGACCTACAATGAGCAGTTCTTC.

The J gene is TRBJ1-3, the V gene TRBV5-6; TRBD1 agrees at 10 bases. V was pared by 4 bases and J by 0 bases, with 7 bases of the junction left unmatched. The CDR3 loop spans 17 amino acids. Germline V gives CDR1 SGHDT, CDR2 YYEEEE. CDR3 DNA sequence: TGTGCCAGCAGCCTCCGACAGGGGGCCTACTCTGGAAACACCATATATTTT. This translates into CASSLRQGAYSGNTIYF.

A few counts support this clone. The chain employs TRBV9 and TRBJ2-7; TRBD2 might be the D (5 bases). Germline lookup yields CDR1 SGDLS and CDR2 YYNGEE. The CDR3 is 16 residues long. V lost 0 bases and J 0 bases, leaving 13 bases between the germline ends. In DNA form, the CDR3 reads TGTGCCAGCAGCGTAGGGGAGCGTTCTAGCTCCTACGAGCAGTACTTC. It codes for CASSVGERSSSYEQYF.